One sample yielded the 30 T cell receptor beta chains listed below, sequenced in a study of CD8+ T cells in alopecia areata. Documented treatment: oral pan-JAK inhibitor, 5-10 mg twice daily. In each case, RNA was isolated and then reverse transcribed into cDNA as the sequencing template. The protocol was immunoSEQ multiplex PCR, while the TCRdb copy is restricted to in-frame clones and leaves out a portion. The data hold approximately 150,000 clones, with roughly 58% observed a single time. The specimen comprised CD4+ T cells sorted from blood, sampled between weeks 55 and 65, from a patient treated with tofacitinib. The receptors stem from a human donor with alopecia areata.

V gene TRBV5-1 combines with J gene TRBJ2-3, with 8 bases aligning to TRBD2. V shed 0 bases and J 2 bases; nucleotides not matched to a gene: 5. The CDR3 has 16 amino acids. Germline V CDR1 and CDR2: SGHRS, YFSETQ. CDR3 bases: TGCGCCAGCAGCTTGGACGGCGGGGGGAACACAGATACGCAGTATTTT. This encodes CASSLDGGGNTDTQYF.

This clone was seen a handful of times. The chain joins TRBV5-1 to TRBJ2-2; D remains ambiguous. This CDR3 spans 13 amino acids. V lost 6 bases, J lost 8 bases, and 14 bases lay in between. Per the germline V gene, CDR1 is SGHRS and CDR2 is YFSETQ. The CDR3 sequence is CASTVTKEGELFF. The DNA of the CDR3 is TGCGCCAGCACCGTAACAAAGGAGGGGGAGCTGTTTTTT.

The chain joins TRBV5-1 to TRBJ1-4; maybe TRBD1 (6 bases). Trimming left V 7 bases short and J 3 bases short, with 10 bases between. Germline CDR1 reads SGHRS; CDR2 reads YFSETQ. The CDR3 consists of 13 residues. This CDR3 reads CASADRANEKLFF. The DNA for the CDR3 is TGCGCCAGCGCGGACAGAGCTAATGAAAAACTGTTTTTT.

The chain recombines TRBV29-1 with TRBJ1-2; TRBD1 is a possible D gene (5 bases). CDR1 and CDR2 from the germline V gene are SQVTM and ANQGSEA. With 3 bases removed from V and 4 bases from J, the gap between germline ends came to 15 bases. The CDR3 consists of 14 residues. CDR3 in amino acids: CSVDDSEGAYGYTF. CDR3 sequence (DNA): TGCAGCGTTGATGACTCGGAAGGGGCCTATGGCTACACCTTC.

The chain joins TRBV7-3 to TRBJ2-1; D tentatively fits TRBD1 or TRBD2 (5 bases each). There are 13 residues in the CDR3. CDR1 is SGHTA and CDR2 is FQGTGA in the germline V gene. V was clipped by 2 bases and J by 8 bases, with 10 bases between them. The CDR3 reads CASSLGGADEQFF. DNA of the CDR3: TGTGCCAGCAGCTTAGGGGGTGCGGATGAGCAGTTCTTC.

V and J are TRBV2 and TRBJ1-4; 7 bases match TRBD1. J was trimmed by 7 bases and V by 4 bases; bases with no gene match: 6. The CDR3 has 14 residues. Germline lookup yields CDR1 SNHLY and CDR2 FYNNEI. The DNA for the CDR3 is TGTGCCAGCAGTGGAGCAGGGGGTTTTGAAAAACTGTTTTTT. Its translation: CASSGAGGFEKLFF.

J is TRBJ2-7 and V is TRBV7-9, with TRBD1 identical over 7 bases. CDR3 size: 15 residues. J gave up 7 bases and V 2 bases, and 11 bases lay outside the gene matches. Per the germline V gene, CDR1 is SEHNR and CDR2 is FQNEAQ (reference sequence). CDR3 in amino acids: CASSLSRQGLGEQYF. The CDR3, as DNA: TGTGCCAGCAGCTTAAGCAGACAGGGTTTGGGTGAGCAGTACTTC.

The chain has TRBV7-9 and TRBJ2-6, with 8 nucleotides matching TRBD1. Germline assignment: CDR1 SEHNR and CDR2 FQNEAQ (reference sequence). V was pared by 4 bases and J by 1 base, with 9 bases of the junction left unmatched. The CDR3 loop spans 18 amino acids. The CDR3 spells CASSSPGQVLSGANVLTF. The CDR3 DNA follows: TGTGCCAGCAGCTCTCCGGGACAGGTCCTTTCTGGGGCCAACGTCCTGACTTTC.

This rearrangement joins TRBV4-1 to TRBJ2-3, with unresolved D. V dropped 3 bases and J dropped 6 bases, with 13 bases sitting between them. Germline V gene sequence: CDR1 MGHRA, CDR2 YSYEKL. The CDR3 is made up of 14 amino acids. The CDR3 nucleotides read TGCGCCAGCAGCCACCGAGACTTAGTGGATACGCAGTATTTT. This translates into CASSHRDLVDTQYF.

This clone was seen a handful of times. The chain carries TRBV7-6 and TRBJ2-3; D may correspond to TRBD1 or TRBD2 (6 bases each). CDR3 length: 15 residues. From germline, CDR1 is SGHVS and CDR2 FNYEAQ. V lost 1 base to trimming and J lost 3 bases, with 11 bases between them. The CDR3: CASSLGGAATDTQYF. CDR3 nucleotide sequence: TGTGCCAGCAGCTTAGGGGGGGCAGCGACAGATACGCAGTATTTT.

This chain connects TRBV9 to TRBJ1-1, with 7 bases aligning to TRBD1. Germline CDR1 SGDLS, CDR2 YYNGEE. The CDR3 is 13 residues long. Trimming at V came to 3 bases and at J to 8 bases, leaving 7 bases not matched to a gene. The CDR3 sequence: CASSAGQTGEAFF. In nucleotides, the CDR3 is TGTGCCAGCAGCGCAGGACAGACAGGGGAAGCTTTCTTT.

This clone came up once. The chain combines TRBV2 with TRBJ2-7, with 11 nucleotides matching TRBD1. CDR1 is SNHLY, CDR2 FYNNEI, per germline. This CDR3 comprises 16 residues. J lost 3 bases, V lost 4 bases, and 8 bases had no gene match. CDR3 loop: CASSGSRDRGNYEQYF. CDR3 DNA: TGTGCCAGCAGTGGTTCGAGGGACAGGGGGAACTACGAGCAGTACTTC.

The CDR3 coding sequence is TGCGCCAGCAGCTTAGAGGGGGGATATCAGCCCCAGCATTTT. Its translation is CASSLEGGYQPQHF. V usage is TRBV5-1 and J usage is TRBJ1-5; D is possibly TRBD1 (6 bases). This CDR3 has 14 amino acids. V shed 2 bases and J shed 5 bases, with 11 bases lying between them. Germline CDR1 and CDR2: SGHRS and YFSETQ.

This clone was seen only a few times. The chain employs TRBV28 and TRBJ2-7; TRBD2 is a possible D gene (6 bases). V gave up 4 bases and J gave up 2 bases, with 15 bases separating them. This CDR3 has 15 residues. CDR1 is MDHEN and CDR2 is SYDVKM in the germline V gene. CDR3 amino acids: CASSSLEGRTYEQYF. In nucleotides, the CDR3 is TGTGCCAGCAGTTCCCTGGAGGGAAGGACCTACGAGCAGTACTTC.

This clone turned up a few times. This rearrangement joins TRBV5-6 to TRBJ1-1; a possible D gene is TRBD1 (6 bases). The CDR3 has 17 amino acids. With 4 bases removed from V and 3 bases from J, the gap between germline ends came to 22 bases. Germline V gives CDR1 SGHDT, CDR2 YYEEEE. Here the CDR3 reads CASSAYRTGTRYTEAFF. DNA for the CDR3: TGTGCCAGCAGCGCATACCGTACAGGGACGAGGTACACTGAAGCTTTCTTT.

This chain connects TRBV30 to TRBJ1-3; D remains unclear. Looked up from germline, CDR1 is GTSNPN and CDR2 is SVGIG (reference sequence). The CDR3 extends over 13 amino acids. Trimming removed 4 bases at V and 3 bases at J, with 10 bases between. The CDR3 region is CAWKKEIGNTIYF. The CDR3 region has the DNA TGTGCCTGGAAGAAGGAAATTGGAAACACCATATATTTT.

The rearrangement joins TRBV30 to TRBJ2-5, with 7 bases lining up with TRBD2. The CDR3 runs 14 residues. The ends lost 3 bases at V and 0 bases at J; junction bases unmatched: 4. From germline, CDR1 is GTSNPN and CDR2 SVGIG (reference sequence). CDR3 nucleotides: TGTGCCTGGAGACTAGCGAGGTACCAAGAGACCCAGTACTTC. The encoded protein is CAWRLARYQETQYF.

This chain uses TRBV2 with TRBJ2-1; D is uncertain. Deletions cut 6 bases from V and 9 bases from J, with 12 bases between. Germline values: CDR1 SNHLY, CDR2 FYNNEI. This CDR3 has 12 residues. CDR3 DNA: TGTGCCAGCAGCAACCCGGGTGGTGAGCAGTTCTTC. This codes for CASSNPGGEQFF.

This chain uses TRBV6-1 with TRBJ2-3; D is possibly TRBD1 or TRBD2 (7 bases each). The CDR3 runs to 16 residues. Germline-derived CDR1 and CDR2 are MNHNS and SASEGT. The ends were cut back, 2 bases at V and 2 bases at J, with 14 bases in the middle. The CDR3: CASSERGDSVTDTQYF. In DNA, the CDR3 is TGTGCCAGCAGTGAACGGGGGGACAGCGTCACAGATACGCAGTATTTT.

The V call is TRBV30, the J call TRBJ1-2; no clear D gene. Trimming removed 4 bases from V and 4 bases from J, with 13 bases in between. Germline loops: CDR1 GTSNPN, CDR2 SVGIG (reference sequence). CDR3 length: 13 amino acids. CDR3 DNA: TGTGCCTGGATCAGTGGGAGATCCTATGGCTACACCTTC. Protein sequence: CAWISGRSYGYTF. The full variable domain, with the rest looked up from reference TRBV30 and TRBJ1-2, is SQTIHQWPATLVQPVGSPLSLECTVEGTSNPNLYWYRQAAGRGLQLLFYSVGIGQISSEVPQNLSASRPQDRQFILSSKKLLLSDSGFYLCAWISGRSYGYTFGSGTRLTVV.

This clone has just a few counts. This rearrangement joins TRBV7-8 to TRBJ2-7; D is tentatively TRBD1 or TRBD2 (5 bases each). Germline V CDR1 and CDR2: SGHVS, FQNEAQ. The CDR3 contains 13 residues. V lost 5 bases and J 3 bases, leaving 11 bases between the germline ends. DNA for the CDR3: TGTGCCAGCAGCCCCGGGACCTACTACGAGCAGTACTTC. Translating it yields CASSPGTYYEQYF.

J is TRBJ2-2 and V is TRBV30; D unclear. This CDR3 is 13 amino acids long. V lost 5 bases to trimming and J lost 0 bases, with 7 bases between them. The germline CDR1 and CDR2 sequences are GTSNPN and SVGIG (reference sequence). The CDR3 here is CAWGITNTGELFF. The CDR3 bases are TGTGCCTGGGGGATAACGAACACCGGGGAGCTGTTTTTT. Full variable domain (rest looked up from reference TRBV30 and TRBJ2-2): SQTIHQWPATLVQPVGSPLSLECTVEGTSNPNLYWYRQAAGRGLQLLFYSVGIGQISSEVPQNLSASRPQDRQFILSSKKLLLSDSGFYLCAWGITNTGELFFGEGSRLTVL.

Worth noting for this clone: At one of its ends the junction is not consistent with the germline gene, which may arise from a read error. The chain links TRBV30 to TRBJ1-2; 9 bases match TRBD1. This CDR3 contains 13 residues. The V gene's germline CDR1 is GTSNPN and CDR2 SVGIG (reference sequence). In nucleotides, the CDR3 is TGTGCCTGGAGTGACCGGGACAGGGAGCAGTCGATCTTC. Translated: CAWSDRDREQSIF.

This clone was picked up a small number of times. The chain uses TRBV6-6 and TRBJ2-1; D not resolved. Trimming removed 5 bases from V and 3 bases from J, with 8 bases in between. The CDR3 covers 13 residues. Germline CDR1 MNHNY, CDR2 SVGAGI (reference sequence). The CDR3 loop is CASSPLDYNEQFF. The CDR3 bases are TGTGCCAGCAGTCCACTGGACTACAATGAGCAGTTCTTC.

There are a few counts of this clone. This chain joins TRBV29-1 and TRBJ2-2; D is perhaps TRBD2 (6 bases). Germline V gene sequence: CDR1 SQVTM, CDR2 ANQGSEA. CDR3 length: 13 amino acids. V dropped 6 bases and J dropped 3 bases, with 11 bases sitting between them. The CDR3 loop is CSVGAGHTGELFF. Written as DNA, the CDR3 is TGCAGCGTGGGAGCGGGCCACACCGGGGAGCTGTTTTTT.

This clone appeared a few times. This chain joins TRBV4-2 and TRBJ1-2; 8 bases fit TRBD1. V was clipped by 0 bases and J by 8 bases; unmatched bases: 2. The CDR3 loop spans 13 amino acids. CDR1 LGHNA and CDR2 YNFKEQ come from the germline V gene. CDR3 nucleotides: TGTGCCAGCAGCCAAGAGACAGGGGCCGGCTACACCTTC. It is translated as CASSQETGAGYTF.

There are a few counts of this clone. The chain is built from TRBV18 and TRBJ1-3; D perhaps matches TRBD1 (5 bases). V was clipped by 3 bases and J by 1 base, with 10 bases between them. CDR1 is KGHSH and CDR2 is LQKENI in the germline V gene. This CDR3 is built from 15 residues. The CDR3 loop is CASSPRDRSGNTIYF. The CDR3 DNA sequence: TGTGCCAGCTCACCCCGGGACCGATCTGGAAACACCATATATTTT.

The rearrangement joins TRBV11-2 to TRBJ1-4; TRBD1 matches 7 bases. CDR1 is SGHAT, CDR2 FQNNGV, per germline. The V segment lost 6 bases and the J segment 4 bases; nucleotides outside the gene matches: 8. This CDR3 comprises 15 residues. CDR3 residues: CASRPRTGFNEKLFF. DNA of the CDR3: TGTGCCAGCAGGCCTCGGACAGGATTTAATGAAAAACTGTTTTTT.

The chain has TRBV5-1 and TRBJ1-1; D is uncertain. CDR3 length equals 13 residues. The germline V gene has CDR1 SGHRS and CDR2 YFSETQ. V lost 4 bases, J lost 1 base, and 8 bases lay in between. CDR3 sequence (DNA): TGCGCCAGCAGCGGCGCGGGGAACACTGAAGCTTTCTTT. This gives the protein CASSGAGNTEAFF.

For the CDR3, the DNA is TGTGCCAGCAGTGAGATCACCGGGGAGCTGTTTTTT. Its translation is CASSEITGELFF. This chain links TRBV6-6 with TRBJ2-2, with D unresolved. This CDR3 region has 12 residues. CDR1 and CDR2 from the germline V gene are MNHNY and SVGAGI (reference sequence). The germline V and J ends were trimmed by 5 bases and 4 bases, with 5 bases remaining between them.